This TCR beta chain was recovered during a study of T cell responses to AZD1222 COVID-19 vaccine. Whole-study findings and limits: Sampling captured repertoires only after the peak T cell response. Donors were chiefly white British, with a greater number of females, and clonal diversity was perhaps underestimated.

The germline CDR1 and CDR2 sequences are SGHRS and YFSETQ. This CDR3 spans 13 amino acids. V was shortened by 4 bases and J by 6 bases, with 13 bases between the two germline ends. This clone has only a few counts. What it binds is unknown. Produced via immunoSEQ multiplex PCR; TCRdb's table is partial and in-frame only. The sample records 140,000 to 150,000 clones, 75% to 95% being singletons. Specimen: peripheral blood, collected on day 0 of MenACWY control vaccination. The TCR sequence derives from an adult in good health. The chain links TRBV5-1 to TRBJ1-2; D is uncertain. CDR3 residues: CASSVGMVNGYTF. The CDR3 DNA reads TGCGCCAGCAGCGTTGGAATGGTAAATGGCTACACCTTC.